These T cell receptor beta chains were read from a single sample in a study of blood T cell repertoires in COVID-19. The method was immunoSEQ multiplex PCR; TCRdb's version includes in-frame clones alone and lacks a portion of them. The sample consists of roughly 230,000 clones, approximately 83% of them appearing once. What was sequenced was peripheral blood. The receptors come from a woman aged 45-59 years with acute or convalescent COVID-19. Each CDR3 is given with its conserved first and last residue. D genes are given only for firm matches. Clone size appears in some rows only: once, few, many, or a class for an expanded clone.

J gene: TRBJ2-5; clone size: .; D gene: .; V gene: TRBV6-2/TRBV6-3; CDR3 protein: CASSYSDGQRGDF; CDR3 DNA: TGTGCCAGCAGTTACTCCGACGGACAGAGAGGCGACTTC
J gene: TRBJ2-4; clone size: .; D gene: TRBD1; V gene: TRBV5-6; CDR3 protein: CASSSPGQGKNIQYF; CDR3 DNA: TGTGCCAGCAGTAGTCCGGGACAGGGGAAAAACATTCAGTACTTC
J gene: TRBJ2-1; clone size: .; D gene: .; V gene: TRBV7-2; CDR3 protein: CASSVDTNNEQFF; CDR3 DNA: TGTGCCAGCAGCGTGGACACCAACAATGAGCAGTTCTTC
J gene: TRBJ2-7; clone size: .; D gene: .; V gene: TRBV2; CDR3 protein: CASRQDLGYEQYF; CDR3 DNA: TGTGCCAGCCGACAGGATTTGGGCTACGAGCAGTACTTC
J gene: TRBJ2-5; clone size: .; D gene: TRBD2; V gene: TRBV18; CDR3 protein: CASSPIRLAGDQETQYF; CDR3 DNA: TGTGCCAGCTCACCAATCCGACTAGCGGGAGATCAAGAGACCCAGTACTTC
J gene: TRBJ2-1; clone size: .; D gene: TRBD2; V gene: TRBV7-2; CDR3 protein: CASSLDGLAGNEQFF; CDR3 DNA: TGTGCCAGCAGCTTAGACGGCCTAGCGGGAAATGAGCAGTTCTTC
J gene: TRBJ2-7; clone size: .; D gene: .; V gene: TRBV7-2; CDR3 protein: CASDIGGAGTYSYEQYF; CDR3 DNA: TGTGCCAGCGACATTGGTGGGGCCGGGACTTACTCCTACGAGCAGTACTTC
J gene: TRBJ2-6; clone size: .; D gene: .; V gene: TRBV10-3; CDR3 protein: CAAGPLGSSGANVLTF; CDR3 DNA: TGTGCCGCGGGACCGCTAGGAAGCTCTGGGGCCAACGTCCTGACTTTC
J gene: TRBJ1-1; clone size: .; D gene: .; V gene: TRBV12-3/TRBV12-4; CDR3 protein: CASSLRGRTEAFF; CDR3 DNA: TGTGCCAGCAGTTTAAGGGGTAGGACTGAAGCTTTCTTT
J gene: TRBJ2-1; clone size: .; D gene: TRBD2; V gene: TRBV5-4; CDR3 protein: CASSSRQRGDYNEQFF; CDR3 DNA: TGTGCCAGCAGCTCCCGGCAGCGGGGGGACTACAATGAGCAGTTCTTC
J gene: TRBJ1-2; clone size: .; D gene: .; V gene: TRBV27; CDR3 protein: CASSGQGHNYGYTF; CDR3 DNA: TGTGCCAGCAGCGGTCAGGGGCATAACTATGGCTACACCTTC
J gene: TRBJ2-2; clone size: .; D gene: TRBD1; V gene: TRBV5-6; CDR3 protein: CASSSGTGYTGELFF; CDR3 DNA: TGTGCCAGCAGCTCCGGGACAGGGTACACCGGGGAGCTGTTTTTT
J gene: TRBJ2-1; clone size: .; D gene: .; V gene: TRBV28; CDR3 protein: CASSFYQYNEQFF; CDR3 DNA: TGTGCCAGCAGTTTTTATCAGTACAATGAGCAGTTCTTC
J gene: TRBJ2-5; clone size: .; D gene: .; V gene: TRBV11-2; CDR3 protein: CASSGGQETQYF; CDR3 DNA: TGTGCCAGCAGCGGCGGACAAGAGACCCAGTACTTC
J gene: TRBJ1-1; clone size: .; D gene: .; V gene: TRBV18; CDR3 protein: CASSPNRDTEAFF; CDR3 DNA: TGTGCCAGCTCACCCAACAGGGACACTGAAGCTTTCTTT
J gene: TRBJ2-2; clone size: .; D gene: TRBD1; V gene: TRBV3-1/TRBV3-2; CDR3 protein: CASSPRDRGRTGELFF; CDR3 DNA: TGTGCCAGCAGCCCGCGGGACAGGGGGAGAACCGGGGAGCTGTTTTTT
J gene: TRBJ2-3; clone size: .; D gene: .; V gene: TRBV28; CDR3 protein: CASSLFTVSTDTQYF; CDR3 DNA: TGTGCCAGCAGTTTATTTACAGTTAGCACAGATACGCAGTATTTT
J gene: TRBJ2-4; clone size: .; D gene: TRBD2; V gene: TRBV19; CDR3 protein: CASSITGPGTSGKNIQYF; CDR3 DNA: TGTGCCAGTAGTATAACTGGGCCGGGTACTAGCGGCAAAAACATTCAGTACTTC
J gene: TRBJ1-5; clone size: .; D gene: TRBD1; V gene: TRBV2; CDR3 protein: CASTPPGTGGNQPQHF; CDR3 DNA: TGTGCCAGCACCCCCCCGGGGACAGGGGGCAATCAGCCCCAGCATTTT
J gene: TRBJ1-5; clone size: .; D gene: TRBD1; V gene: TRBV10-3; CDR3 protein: CAISVSGGGQPQHF; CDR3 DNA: TGTGCCATCAGTGTGTCAGGGGGCGGTCAGCCCCAGCATTTT
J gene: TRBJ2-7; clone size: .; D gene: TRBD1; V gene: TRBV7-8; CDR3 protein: CASSRETGGTYEQYF; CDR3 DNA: TGTGCCAGCAGCAGAGAGACAGGGGGGACCTACGAGCAGTACTTC
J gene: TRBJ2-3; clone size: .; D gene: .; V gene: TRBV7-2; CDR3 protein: CASSLVGRVTDTQYF; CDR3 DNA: TGTGCCAGCAGCTTAGTTGGGCGGGTCACAGATACGCAGTATTTT
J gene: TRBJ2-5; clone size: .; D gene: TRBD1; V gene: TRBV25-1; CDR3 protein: CASGGSGTGGIGTQYF; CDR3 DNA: TGTGCCAGCGGGGGGAGCGGGACAGGGGGCATCGGGACCCAGTACTTC
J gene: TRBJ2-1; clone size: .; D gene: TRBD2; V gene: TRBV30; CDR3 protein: CAYKGTSGSLAYNEQFF; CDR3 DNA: TGTGCCTACAAGGGGACTAGCGGGAGCTTGGCCTACAATGAGCAGTTCTTC
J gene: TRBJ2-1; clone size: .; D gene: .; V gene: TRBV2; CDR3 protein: CASSVTHLGFNEQFF; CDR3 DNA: TGTGCCAGCAGTGTCACACACTTGGGCTTCAATGAGCAGTTCTTC
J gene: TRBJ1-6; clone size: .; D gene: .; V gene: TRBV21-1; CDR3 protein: CASSKPEQGNNYNSPLHF; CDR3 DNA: TGTGCCAGCAGCAAACCGGAACAGGGCAATAACTATAATTCACCCCTCCACTTT
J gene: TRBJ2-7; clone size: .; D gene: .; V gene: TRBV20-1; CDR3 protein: CSASAGNRGAPGEQYF; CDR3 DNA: TGCAGTGCTAGTGCGGGTAATCGCGGGGCCCCGGGGGAGCAGTACTTC
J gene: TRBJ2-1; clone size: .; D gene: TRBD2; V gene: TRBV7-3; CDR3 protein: CASSLERGEQFF; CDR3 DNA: TGTGCCAGCAGCCTAGAGCGGGGGGAGCAGTTCTTC
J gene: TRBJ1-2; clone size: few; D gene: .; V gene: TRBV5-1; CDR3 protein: CASSLEGPASTGGYTF; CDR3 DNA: TGCGCCAGCAGCTTGGAGGGGCCAGCCTCCACCGGTGGCTACACCTTC
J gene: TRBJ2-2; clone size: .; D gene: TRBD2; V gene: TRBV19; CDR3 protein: CASSPSGGYSTGELFF; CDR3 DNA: TGTGCCAGTAGTCCCAGCGGGGGGTACAGCACCGGGGAGCTGTTTTTT
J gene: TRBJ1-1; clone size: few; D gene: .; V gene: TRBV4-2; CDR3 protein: CASSQGSLGTEAFF; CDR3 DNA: TGTGCCAGCAGCCAAGGTAGCTTAGGCACTGAAGCTTTCTTT
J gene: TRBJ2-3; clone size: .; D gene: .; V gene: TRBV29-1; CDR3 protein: CSVVEGTDTQYF; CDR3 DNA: TGCAGCGTTGTCGAGGGCACAGATACGCAGTATTTT